The 30 T cell receptor beta chains given below trace back to one sample, sequenced in a study of blood T cells in healthy people across ages. A J-beta primer mix and a sample-barcoded 5' primer were used in a second PCR of roughly 7 to 12 cycles. TCRdb processed the 5' RACE reads anew with MiXCR; each CDR3 protein has one entry. The data hold some 1.8 million distinct CDR3 sequences, with about two fifths observed a single time. Sequenced: blood. The source of these receptors is a human donor in good health.

This clonotype was picked up a small number of times. V gene TRBV5-1 combines with J gene TRBJ2-4; D unclear. V lost 0 bases and J lost 6, with 13 bases in between. This CDR3 is 15 amino acids long. The germline V gene encodes CDR1 SGHRS and CDR2 YFSETQ. This CDR3 reads CASSLEQGSVNIQYF. CDR3 sequence (DNA): TGCGCCAGCAGCTTGGAACAAGGGTCCGTAAACATTCAGTACTTC.

The rearrangement uses TRBV5-1 and TRBJ2-5; D is ambiguous. Germline lookup yields CDR1 SGHRS and CDR2 YFSETQ. This CDR3 has 15 residues. V lost 1 base to trimming and J lost 1 base, with 11 bases between them. The CDR3 sequence is CASSLFAGIQETQYF. The CDR3 bases are TGCGCCAGCAGCTTGTTCGCCGGAATCCAAGAGACCCAGTACTTC. Complete variable domain (other parts from reference TRBV5-1 and TRBJ2-5): KAGVTQTPRYLIKTRGQQVTLSCSPISGHRSVSWYQQTPGQGLQFLFEYFSETQRNKGNFPGRFSGRQFSNSRSEMNVSTLELGDSALYLCASSLFAGIQETQYFGPGTRLLVL.

With respect to this clonotype: Its ends do not fully match the called genes, so a read error is possible. The rearrangement links TRBV7-2 to TRBJ2-1; tentatively, D is TRBD2 (7 bases). This CDR3 has 17 amino acids. Germline V gene data show CDR1 as SGHTA and CDR2 as FQGNSA. CDR3: CASGLTGGGAGRNEQFF. The CDR3 region has the DNA TGTGCCAGCGGCTTAACCGGAGGGGGGGCCGGGCGGAATGAGCAGTTCTTC.

Worth noting for this clonotype: At one of its ends the junction is not consistent with the germline gene, which may arise from a read error. The V gene is TRBV6-1, the J gene TRBJ2-4; maybe TRBD2 (5 bases). The J call could be wrong; TRBJ2-7 is a better fit for the DNA end. Germline loops: CDR1 MNHNS, CDR2 SASEGT. CDR3 length: 13 residues. The CDR3 reads CANSVERAYEQYF. In DNA, the CDR3 is TGTGCCAACAGTGTCGAGAGGGCCTACGAGCAGTACTTC.

The rearrangement links TRBV4-1 to TRBJ2-5; 8 bases line up with TRBD2. The CDR3 is made up of 17 amino acids. J gave up 4 bases and V 1 base, and 11 bases lay outside the gene matches. CDR1 MGHRA and CDR2 YSYEKL come from the germline V gene. The CDR3 bases are TGCGCCAGCAGCCAAGTCGGTCGGGGGGGGCGAGGAGAGACCCAGTACTTC. Its translation is CASSQVGRGGRGETQYF.

V and J are TRBV28 and TRBJ2-7; D is unresolved. The V gene's germline CDR1 is MDHEN and CDR2 SYDVKM. The V end was cut by 8 bases, the J end by 2 bases, with 13 bases between. The CDR3 is made up of 13 amino acids. The CDR3 DNA follows: TGTGCCAGCGGCCCTCCGGCCACCTACGAGCAGTACTTC. Its translation: CASGPPATYEQYF.

The chain links TRBV7-8 to TRBJ2-1; TRBD1 is a possible D gene (6 bases). Trimming pared 2 bases from V and 7 bases from J, leaving 18 bases between. CDR1 is SGHVS and CDR2 is FQNEAQ in the germline V gene. The CDR3 runs 16 residues. CDR3 DNA sequence: TGTGCCAGCAGCTTATTAAAAAGACAGGACCTTAATGAGCAGTTCTTC. This codes for CASSLLKRQDLNEQFF.

V gene TRBV12-3 or TRBV12-4 combines with J gene TRBJ2-7; perhaps D is TRBD1 or TRBD2 (5 bases each). This CDR3 comprises 17 residues. V was pared by 2 bases and J by 0 bases, with 17 bases between. In DNA form, the CDR3 reads TGTGCCAGCAGTTTATTCCCCGGGACGGCGAGCTCCTACGAGCAGTACTTC. Its protein is CASSLFPGTASSYEQYF.

This clonotype has a handful of counts. CDR3 sequence: CASSFMTSGGTYEQYF. CDR3 sequence (DNA): TGTGCCAGCAGCTTCATGACTAGCGGGGGCACCTACGAGCAGTACTTC. V is TRBV7-2 and J is TRBJ2-4; 12 bases are a match to TRBD2. The J call is uncertain, as TRBJ2-7 better fits the DNA end. Germline V gene lookup returns CDR1 SGHTA and CDR2 FQGNSA. The CDR3 extends over 16 amino acids.

The rearrangement joins TRBV3-1 to TRBJ2-7; 8 bases line up with TRBD2. Germline V CDR1 and CDR2: LGHDT, YNNKEL (reference sequence). The ends lost 0 bases at V and 5 bases at J; junction bases unmatched: 21. The CDR3 length is 20 residues. CDR3 loop: CASSQDRGANRKRGRNEQYF. The CDR3 region has the DNA TGTGCCAGCAGCCAAGACCGGGGCGCCAATCGCAAGCGGGGGAGGAACGAGCAGTACTTC.

V usage is TRBV6-6 and J usage is TRBJ1-5; D is uncertain. V shed 0 bases and J shed 4 bases, with 16 bases lying between them. The length of the CDR3 is 17 residues. CDR1 is MNHNY, CDR2 SVGAGI, per germline (reference sequence). CDR3 nucleotides: TGTGCCAGCAGTTACTCCTTATTGATATTCCAGAATCAGCCCCAGCATTTT. Its translation: CASSYSLLIFQNQPQHF.

In this sample, this clonotype turned up a few times. This sequence joins TRBV11-2 and TRBJ2-3, with unresolved D. Germline V gene lookup returns CDR1 SGHAT and CDR2 FQNNGV. V dropped 1 base and J dropped 2 bases, with 10 bases sitting between them. The CDR3 consists of 15 residues. This CDR3 reads CASSLGGRNTDTQYF. The CDR3 nucleotides read TGTGCCAGCAGCTTAGGCGGCAGGAACACAGATACGCAGTATTTT. Combining the CDR3 with reference TRBV11-2 and TRBJ2-3 gives the whole variable domain EAGVAQSPRYKIIEKRQSVAFWCNPISGHATLYWYQQILGQGPKLLIQFQNNGVVDDSQLPKDRFSAERLKGVDSTLKIQPAKLEDSAVYLCASSLGGRNTDTQYFGPGTRLTVL.

Turning to this clonotype: Germline and junction disagree at one end, which may indicate a read error. This chain uses TRBV11-2 with TRBJ2-3; D unclear. CDR3 size: 14 residues. The germline gives CDR1 SGHAT, CDR2 FQNNGV. The CDR3 here is CTSSLGRIPDTQYF. DNA of the CDR3: TGTACCAGCAGCTTAGGGCGTATCCCAGATACGCAGTATTTT.

This chain links TRBV13 with TRBJ2-3, with 8 nucleotides matching TRBD2. V lost 3 bases to trimming and J lost 5 bases; unmatched junction nucleotides: 4. CDR1 is PRHDT, CDR2 FYEKMQ, per germline (reference sequence). The length of the CDR3 is 14 residues. The CDR3 sequence is CASSLERGRDTQYF. Written as DNA, the CDR3 is TGTGCCAGCAGCTTGGAGCGGGGGAGAGATACGCAGTATTTT.

CDR3 nucleotides: TGTGCCAGCAGTTTCGCAGCGGGGGGGACCGGGGAGCTGTTTTTT. Its protein product is CASSFAAGGTGELFF. The genes are TRBV12-3 or TRBV12-4 and TRBJ2-2; TRBD2 matches at 10 bases. The CDR3 contains 15 residues. With V trimmed by 3 bases and J by 5 bases, 3 bases remained unmatched.

To note about this clonotype: One end of the junction is discordant with germline, which a read error may explain. V is TRBV7-3 and J is TRBJ2-1; perhaps TRBD1 as D (6 bases). Germline loops: CDR1 SGHTA, CDR2 FQGTGA. CDR3 length: 14 residues. The CDR3 sequence is CASSLQGLADERFF. The DNA of the CDR3 is TGTGCCAGCAGCTTACAGGGGTTGGCGGATGAGCGGTTCTTC.

The V and J genes are TRBV5-1 and TRBJ2-2; weak D call: TRBD1 (5 bases). The CDR3 contains 15 residues. CDR1 is SGHRS and CDR2 is YFSETQ in the germline V gene. Trimming took off 4 bases at V and 6 bases at J, with 16 bases between the two ends. CDR3 DNA: TGCGCCAGCAGCCCCCAAGGGGTCCTCTCCGGGGAGCTGTTTTTT. Translation: CASSPQGVLSGELFF.

This chain joins TRBV28 and TRBJ1-4; D gene ambiguous. V was cut by 6 bases and J by 8 bases, with 7 bases left in between. CDR1 MDHEN and CDR2 SYDVKM come from the germline V gene. This CDR3 is built from 11 residues. This CDR3 is CASRLAEKLFF. Written as DNA, the CDR3 is TGTGCCAGCAGGCTCGCCGAAAAACTGTTTTTT.

The chain has TRBV2 and TRBJ2-1; D may match TRBD1 or TRBD2 (5 bases each). Germline CDR1 is SNHLY and CDR2 is FYNNEI. Deletions cut 4 bases from V and 4 bases from J, with 14 bases between. This CDR3 is built from 15 residues. CDR3 region: CASSVGAGIYNEQFF. CDR3 DNA: TGTGCCAGCAGTGTCGGGGCAGGAATATACAATGAGCAGTTCTTC.

In the case of this clonotype: Its ends do not fully match the called genes, so a read error is possible. This chain uses TRBV4-1 with TRBJ2-5; 7 bases match TRBD1. Gene TRBJ2-7 matches the end of the DNA better, so the J call may be wrong. The length of the CDR3 is 13 residues. Germline V gene sequence: CDR1 MGHRA, CDR2 YSYEKL. This CDR3 is CASSLTGSCEQYF. DNA for the CDR3: TGCGCCAGCAGCCTGACAGGGTCCTGCGAGCAGTACTTC.

Turning to this clonotype: Given a much more abundant clone one base away, this may be a read error. The chain uses TRBV20-1 and TRBJ1-2; 7 bases map to TRBD1. V was pared by 3 bases and J by 5 bases, with 0 bases of the junction left unmatched. The CDR3 extends over 11 amino acids. The germline CDR1 and CDR2 sequences are DFQATT and SNEGSKA (reference sequence). Written as DNA, the CDR3 is TGCAGTGCTAGGGGACAGTATGGCTACACCTTC. As protein: CSARGQYGYTF.

The table lists this clonotype with a few counts. The J gene is TRBJ2-5, the V gene TRBV5-1; 14 bases match TRBD2. Germline CDR1 is SGHRS and CDR2 is YFSETQ. This CDR3 contains 16 residues. V lost 7 bases, J lost 1 base, and 6 bases stayed unmatched. The CDR3 protein is CASGLAGGPSQETQYF. The CDR3 bases are TGCGCCAGCGGACTAGCGGGGGGACCGAGCCAAGAGACCCAGTACTTC.

The chain joins TRBV2 to TRBJ1-2; 7 bases fit TRBD1. CDR3 length: 13 amino acids. Looked up from germline, CDR1 is SNHLY and CDR2 is FYNNEI. The V and J ends lost 10 bases and 4 bases, in that order; junction bases with no gene match: 9. The chain's CDR3 is CAKTQRDSYGYTF. In DNA form, the CDR3 reads TGTGCCAAAACACAACGGGACAGCTATGGCTACACCTTC.

The table lists this clonotype with a few counts. The rearrangement joins TRBV28 to TRBJ1-3, with D possibly TRBD1 on 5 matching bases. Germline CDR1 and CDR2: MDHEN and SYDVKM. CDR3 size: 14 residues. The germline V and J ends were trimmed by 2 bases and 2 bases, with 7 bases remaining between them. The CDR3 DNA reads as TGTGCCAGCAGTTTAGCAGGGCCTGGAAACACCATATATTTT. It is translated as CASSLAGPGNTIYF. The full variable domain, completed using reference TRBV28 and TRBJ1-3, is DVKVTQSSRYLVKRTGEKVFLECVQDMDHENMFWYRQDPGLGLRLIYFSYDVKMKEKGDIPEGYSVSREKKERFSLILESASTNQTSMYLCASSLAGPGNTIYFGEGSWLTVV.

The chain has TRBV9 and TRBJ1-1, with D unclear. Trimming took off 6 bases at V and 1 base at J, with 10 bases between the two ends. Germline V lookup: CDR1 SGDLS, CDR2 YYNGEE. CDR3 length: 13 amino acids. CDR3 region: CASIPPRNTEAFF. The DNA for the CDR3 is TGTGCCAGCATCCCCCCCCGGAACACTGAAGCTTTCTTT.

The chain joins TRBV6-2 or TRBV6-3 to TRBJ2-5; possibly TRBD2 for D (5 bases). This CDR3 region has 15 residues. The V gene lost 0 bases and the J gene lost 5 bases, with 13 bases spanning the gap. Germline values: CDR1 MNHEY, CDR2 SVGEGT. CDR3 sequence: CASSYSMSSSETQYF. CDR3 nucleotides: TGTGCCAGCAGTTACTCGATGTCTAGCAGTGAGACCCAGTACTTC.

This clonotype was detected ten times or more. The chain combines TRBV20-1 with TRBJ2-5; no clear D gene. The length of the CDR3 is 11 residues. Germline CDR1 is DFQATT and CDR2 is SNEGSKA (reference sequence). V lost 4 bases and J 2 bases, leaving 5 bases between the germline ends. In DNA form, the CDR3 reads TGCAGTGCTACCAGGCAAGAGACCCAGTACTTC. Protein sequence: CSATRQETQYF.

This sequence joins TRBV7-2 and TRBJ2-5; D uncertain. This CDR3 contains 14 residues. V dropped 1 base and J dropped 1 base, with 7 bases sitting between them. The germline V gene has CDR1 SGHTA and CDR2 FQGNSA. CDR3 in amino acids: CASSLDEIQETQYF. The CDR3 bases are TGTGCCAGCAGCTTAGACGAGATCCAAGAGACCCAGTACTTC. Drawing the rest from reference TRBV7-2 and TRBJ2-5, the complete variable domain is GAGVSQSPSNKVTEKGKDVELRCDPISGHTALYWYRQSLGQGLEFLIYFQGNSAPDKSGLPSDRFSAERTGGSVSTLTIQRTQQEDSAVYLCASSLDEIQETQYFGPGTRLLVL.

This clonotype was recorded once. The chain employs TRBV7-9 and TRBJ2-5, with D possibly matching TRBD2 (5 bases). The DNA matches TRBJ2-7 better at its end, which makes the J call doubtful. Germline CDR1 is SEHNR and CDR2 is FQNEAQ (reference sequence). The CDR3 runs to 15 residues. In nucleotides, the CDR3 is TGTGCCAGCAGCCCTAGTGGAGGTTGGCGTGACGAGCAGTACTTC. The encoded protein is CASSPSGGWRDEQYF.

This clonotype was found a few times. The V and J genes are TRBV12-3 or TRBV12-4 and TRBJ1-2, with D possibly matching TRBD1 (5 bases). The CDR3 contains 16 residues. Trimming removed 5 bases at V and 0 bases at J, with 16 bases between. The CDR3 DNA is TGTGCCAGCAGTCGTCACGGGGACCCGACTAACTATGGCTACACCTTC. Encoded protein: CASSRHGDPTNYGYTF.